Shown below are 19 T cell receptor beta chains from a single sample sequenced in a study of vaccination effects on CD4 cells after COVID-19. Investigators separated out CD4+ T cells once more than nine days of culture had passed. Infection with SARS-CoV-2 occurred in the person between March and December 2020, and PCR confirmed it. Two-dose vaccination with either BNT162b2 or mRNA-1273 was given to the participants. No antigen has been assigned to these receptors. Assay used: immunoSEQ multiplex PCR; TCRdb lists only in-frame clones, some missing. The repertoire has some 50,000 clones, 65% to 80% of them found once; the top ten carry approximately 5.4%. The sequencing here drew on CD4+ T cells from PBMCs cultured without peptide, taken after COVID-19 vaccination. The receptors come from a human donor who had a prior SARS-CoV-2 infection.

The CDR3, as DNA: TGTGCCAGTAGTGCCCGGACAGGGATGGGTGAAAAACTGTTTTTT. This codes for CASSARTGMGEKLFF. The chain has TRBV19 and TRBJ1-4; 8 bases line up with TRBD1. Unmatched junction bases numbered 9, after V lost 5 bases and J lost 7 bases. Per germline, CDR1 LNHDA and CDR2 SQIVND (reference sequence). This CDR3 is built from 15 residues.

V gene TRBV5-1 combines with J gene TRBJ1-2, with TRBD1 as a possible D gene (5 bases). This CDR3 has 14 residues. V was shortened by 0 bases and J by 4 bases, with 10 bases between the two germline ends. Germline V gene lookup returns CDR1 SGHRS and CDR2 YFSETQ. CDR3 amino acids: CASSLDGGGYGYTF. Here the CDR3 DNA reads TGCGCCAGCAGCTTGGATGGCGGGGGCTATGGCTACACCTTC. Filled out from reference TRBV5-1 and TRBJ1-2, the complete variable domain reads KAGVTQTPRYLIKTRGQQVTLSCSPISGHRSVSWYQQTPGQGLQFLFEYFSETQRNKGNFPGRFSGRQFSNSRSEMNVSTLELGDSALYLCASSLDGGGYGYTFGSGTRLTVV.

This chain uses TRBV5-6 with TRBJ1-2; 8 positions match TRBD1. V dropped 1 base and J dropped 4; count of bases not matched to a gene: 3. CDR1 SGHDT and CDR2 YYEEEE come from the germline V gene. The CDR3 is 14 residues long. The CDR3 nucleotides read TGTGCCAGCAGCTTGCAGGGGGCTGGCTATGGCTACACCTTC. This codes for CASSLQGAGYGYTF.

This chain uses TRBV5-5 with TRBJ1-5; 7 bases align to TRBD1. Losses at the gene ends were 2 bases for V and 6 bases for J; bases not matched to a gene: 2. From germline, CDR1 is SGHKS and CDR2 YYEKEE (reference sequence). CDR3 length: 13 residues. CDR3 sequence (DNA): TGTGCCAGCAGCTTTCAGGGGGGTCAGCCCCAGCATTTT. It encodes CASSFQGGQPQHF.

V and J are TRBV25-1 and TRBJ2-3; 12 bases map to TRBD2. Germline V gene data show CDR1 as MGHDK and CDR2 as SYGVNS. V lost 3 bases to trimming and J lost 4 bases; unmatched junction nucleotides: 2. The CDR3 length is 15 residues. DNA of the CDR3: TGTGCCAGCAGTGAGACTAGCGGGGGTGCAGATACGCAGTATTTT. This gives the protein CASSETSGGADTQYF.

This clone has only one observation. V usage is TRBV6-5 and J usage is TRBJ1-4; 7 bases match TRBD1. With 2 bases clipped from V and 7 bases from J, the junction kept 7 bases outside the gene matches. The CDR3 is 15 amino acids. CDR1 is MNHEY, CDR2 SVGAGI, per germline. CDR3 bases: TGTGCCAGCAGTTACGGGGACAGTGGTCGTGAAAAACTGTTTTTT. Translation gives CASSYGDSGREKLFF.

The rearrangement links TRBV15 to TRBJ2-7, with no clear D. This CDR3 region has 13 residues. Germline-derived CDR1 and CDR2 are LNHNV and YYDKDF (reference sequence). The germline V and J ends were trimmed by 1 base and 2 bases, with 6 bases remaining between them. The CDR3 DNA follows: TGTGCCACCAGCAGAGTCCAGGCCTACGAGCAGTACTTC. It is translated as CATSRVQAYEQYF.

This chain joins TRBV9 and TRBJ1-1; the D is unclear. V gave up 3 bases and J gave up 10 bases, with 25 bases separating them. This CDR3 is built from 16 residues. Germline V CDR1 and CDR2: SGDLS, YYNGEE. The CDR3 is CASSGPPTPGSNVAFF. The CDR3 DNA follows: TGTGCCAGCAGCGGACCGCCCACGCCGGGAAGTAATGTAGCTTTCTTT.

This clone was counted between two and nine times. The rearrangement links TRBV28 to TRBJ2-7; D is ambiguous. Germline loops: CDR1 MDHEN, CDR2 SYDVKM. The V end was cut by 4 bases, the J end by 2 bases, with 6 bases between. CDR3 length equals 12 residues. CDR3 residues: CASSWAAYEQYF. For the CDR3, the DNA is TGTGCCAGCAGTTGGGCCGCCTACGAGCAGTACTTC.

This chain connects TRBV5-8 to TRBJ2-3, with 12 nucleotides matching TRBD2. Germline V gene sequence: CDR1 SGHTS, CDR2 YDEGEE. The V segment lost 0 bases and the J segment 5 bases; nucleotides outside the gene matches: 1. The CDR3 covers 15 residues. The DNA of the CDR3 is TGTGCCAGCAGCTTGGGACTAGCGGGAGAAGATACGCAGTATTTT. Residues: CASSLGLAGEDTQYF.

The chain couples TRBV15 to TRBJ2-3; no firm D call. V was cut by 1 base and J by 1 base, with 6 bases left in between. CDR3 size: 14 residues. Germline CDR1 is LNHNV and CDR2 is YYDKDF (reference sequence). This CDR3 is CATSRGSGTDTQYF. The DNA of the CDR3 is TGTGCCACCAGCAGAGGTTCAGGCACAGATACGCAGTATTTT.

The V call is TRBV18, the J call TRBJ1-1, with D unresolved. CDR1 is KGHSH and CDR2 is LQKENI in the germline V gene. The CDR3 loop spans 13 amino acids. V lost 1 base to trimming and J lost 0 bases, with 3 bases between them. This CDR3 is CASSPQVNTEAFF. CDR3 in DNA: TGTGCCAGCTCACCACAGGTGAACACTGAAGCTTTCTTT.

The J gene is TRBJ2-3, the V gene TRBV10-3, with D tentatively TRBD1 or TRBD2 (6 bases each). V was cut by 7 bases and J by 0 bases, with 14 bases left in between. The V gene's germline CDR1 is ENHRY and CDR2 SYGVKD. The CDR3 sequence is 15 residues long. Written as DNA, the CDR3 is TGTGCCATCACGGCAGGGGCGGGGAGCACAGATACGCAGTATTTT. Translating it yields CAITAGAGSTDTQYF.

This clone was detected ten times or more. The rearrangement joins TRBV5-1 to TRBJ1-4; D is undetermined. CDR1 and CDR2 from the germline V gene are SGHRS and YFSETQ. This CDR3 is built from 14 residues. The V gene lost 4 bases and the J gene lost 7 bases, with 14 bases spanning the gap. CDR3 loop: CASSPTAIFEKLFF. CDR3 sequence (DNA): TGCGCCAGCAGCCCGACTGCAATATTTGAAAAACTGTTTTTT.

The chain is built from TRBV5-1 and TRBJ2-2, with 9 bases identical to TRBD1. The CDR3 length is 18 residues. Looked up from germline, CDR1 is SGHRS and CDR2 is YFSETQ. J was trimmed by 7 bases and V by 4 bases; bases with no gene match: 17. The CDR3 DNA reads as TGCGCCAGCAGCCGAGAGCCTGCCGGGACAGGGCAGGACGGGGAGCTGTTTTTT. This sequence encodes CASSREPAGTGQDGELFF. The whole variable domain, filled in from reference TRBV5-1 and TRBJ2-2, reads KAGVTQTPRYLIKTRGQQVTLSCSPISGHRSVSWYQQTPGQGLQFLFEYFSETQRNKGNFPGRFSGRQFSNSRSEMNVSTLELGDSALYLCASSREPAGTGQDGELFFGEGSRLTVL.

The genes are TRBV5-6 and TRBJ1-6; 12 bases map to TRBD1. This CDR3 is built from 18 residues. The ends lost 4 bases at V and 7 bases at J; junction bases unmatched: 12. Germline V gives CDR1 SGHDT, CDR2 YYEEEE. CDR3 coding DNA: TGTGCCAGCAGCCTTCTGCGGGGACAGGGGGCAGAAAATTCACCCCTCCACTTT. This gives the protein CASSLLRGQGAENSPLHF.

The table lists this clone with a few counts. The rearrangement uses TRBV5-4 and TRBJ2-7; no clear D. This CDR3 has 14 residues. In germline, CDR1 is SGHNT, CDR2 YYREEE (reference sequence). V was cut by 9 bases and J by 3 bases, with 19 bases left in between. The CDR3 loop is CATTGAKGDYEQYF. DNA for the CDR3: TGTGCCACCACTGGTGCAAAGGGCGACTACGAGCAGTACTTC.

The genes are TRBV18 and TRBJ2-7; tentatively, D is TRBD2 (5 bases). Deletions cut 4 bases from V and 6 bases from J, with 10 bases between. The CDR3 is made up of 12 amino acids. In germline, CDR1 is KGHSH, CDR2 LQKENI. As DNA, the CDR3 is TGTGCCAGCTCACTACTAGTATCCGAGCAGTACTTC. This sequence encodes CASSLLVSEQYF.

The rearrangement uses TRBV6-5 and TRBJ2-1; TRBD1 agrees at 7 bases. V shed 6 bases and J 6 bases; nucleotides not matched to a gene: 8. Germline-derived CDR1 and CDR2 are MNHEY and SVGAGI. The CDR3 is 14 residues long. Here the CDR3 reads CASRFSRTGNEQFF. CDR3 DNA: TGTGCCAGCAGATTCTCCCGGACAGGCAATGAGCAGTTCTTC.